These T cell receptor beta chains were read from a single sample in a study of Ad26.COV2.S vaccination and SARS-CoV-2 variants. TCRdb's copy holds only in-frame clones and misses some; the assay was immunoSEQ multiplex PCR. Of around 400,000 clones in the sample, approximately 92% are singletons; the top ten hold 10% to 15%. The sequencing used peripheral blood, collected in a trial of Ad26.COV2.S vaccine versus placebo. These receptors were taken from a person aged 18-65 years who received the Ad26.COV2.S COVID-19 vaccine or a placebo. The CDR3 runs from the conserved cysteine through the conserved F or W. D genes are given only for firm matches. Clone size is stated in some rows and not others, as once, few, many or a class when expanded.

NA NA TRBJ1-1 TRBV19 TGTGCCAGTAGTATGCTACAGGAGACTGAAGCTTTCTTT CASSMLQETEAFF
NA NA TRBJ2-3 TRBV4-3 TGCGCCAGCAGCCATAGCGGACAGTCCACTAGCACAGATACGCAGTATTTT CASSHSGQSTSTDTQYF
NA NA TRBJ2-2 TRBV4-3 TGCGCCAGCAGCCAAGATCCTGGACTCCTGGTTTCGGGCACCGGGGAGCTGTTTTTT CASSQDPGLLVSGTGELFF
NA TRBD1 TRBJ1-1 TRBV6-2/TRBV6-3 TGTGCCAGCAGTTACCTGACAGGGTCTGAAGCTTTCTTT CASSYLTGSEAFF
once NA TRBJ1-1 TRBV15 TGTGCCACCAGCAGAGGAGGGCGAACTGAAGCTTTCTTT CATSRGGRTEAFF
NA TRBD2 TRBJ2-3 TRBV28 TGTGCCAGCAGACCCAGCGGGAGTCCAGATACGCAGTATTTT CASRPSGSPDTQYF
NA NA TRBJ2-1 TRBV28 TGTGCCAGTAGGGAGGTGGGGCGCACCTACAATGAGCAGTTCTTC CASREVGRTYNEQFF
NA NA TRBJ1-1 TRBV6-2/TRBV6-3 TGTGCCAGCAGTTACTCGGAGGCGACCCCTGAAGCTTTCTTT CASSYSEATPEAFF
once NA TRBJ2-3 TRBV5-4 TGTGCCAGCAGCCCCGGTAGGAGAGGCGGGTATAGCACAGATACGCAGTATTTT CASSPGRRGGYSTDTQYF
NA TRBD1 TRBJ2-1 TRBV19 TGTGCCAGTAGTATAGGCCCGGACAGGGTAAAGTTCTTC CASSIGPDRVKFF
NA NA TRBJ2-1 TRBV27 TGTGCCAGCATTCCAGCGGGTCTAACGGAGCAGTTCTTC CASIPAGLTEQFF
NA TRBD2 TRBJ2-2 TRBV10-2 TGCGCCAGCAGTGATCCAGCGGGAGGGCCGAGCGGGGAGCTGTTTTTT CASSDPAGGPSGELFF
NA TRBD1 TRBJ1-1 TRBV10-3 TGTGCCATCAGATCCGGGACAGGGGGCGATCCCACTGAAGCTTTCTTT CAIRSGTGGDPTEAFF
once TRBD1 TRBJ2-1 TRBV19 TGTGCCAGTAGTAATCCGTATGGGACAGGGGGCGAGCAAGGGAATGAGCAGTTCTTC CASSNPYGTGGEQGNEQFF
NA NA TRBJ1-3 TRBV20-1 TGCAGTAGTGGGGCGAGAAACACCATATATTTT CSSGARNTIYF
once NA TRBJ1-6 TRBV24-1 TGTGCCACCAGTGCTCCGACAGAGGAGCAATCCAATTCACCCCTCCACTTT CATSAPTEEQSNSPLHF
NA NA TRBJ1-1 TRBV6-2/TRBV6-3 TGTGCCAGCAGTTACTATCGGCAGAATAATGAAGCTTTCTTT CASSYYRQNNEAFF
NA NA TRBJ1-5 TRBV27 TGTGCCAGCAGTTTGGGAGTCCAGGGACCCCAGCATTTT CASSLGVQGPQHF
once NA TRBJ1-4 TRBV28 TGTGCCAGCAGTCCGATGTCGGGCTGGGATGAAAAACTGTTTTTT CASSPMSGWDEKLFF
NA TRBD1 TRBJ2-5 TRBV5-4 TGTGCCAGCAGCCAAGACAGGGAGCCTTTGACCCAGTACTTC CASSQDREPLTQYF
once NA TRBJ2-7 TRBV27 TGTGCCAGCAGTCTAGGACAGACTTACGAGCAGTACTTC CASSLGQTYEQYF
once NA TRBJ1-1 TRBV7-2 TGTGCCAGCAGCTCAGGGACGGGAACAGGCACTGAAGCTTTCTTT CASSSGTGTGTEAFF
few NA TRBJ1-2 TRBV23-1 TGCGCCAGCAGTCAATCGGTCAACTATGGCTACACCTTC CASSQSVNYGYTF
NA NA TRBJ2-1 TRBV27 TGTGCCAGCAGGTACATAAGCTCCTACAATGAGCAGTTCTTC CASRYISSYNEQFF
NA NA TRBJ1-1 TRBV4-1 TGCGCCAGCAGCCAAGATGTGATAGGGGTGAACACTGAAGCTTTCTTT CASSQDVIGVNTEAFF
NA NA TRBJ1-5 TRBV19 TGTGCCAGTACCCCTCTGAGGCCCAATCAGCCCCAGCATTTT CASTPLRPNQPQHF
NA NA TRBJ1-1 TRBV5-1 TGCGCCAGCAGCCTGACGGGTTTGAACACTGAAGCTTTCTTT CASSLTGLNTEAFF
NA TRBD1 TRBJ1-1 TRBV7-2 TGTGCCAGCAGCACTACAGGGGCGAGGACTGAAGCTTTCTTT CASSTTGARTEAFF
NA NA TRBJ1-5 TRBV30 TGTGCCTGGAGTGGGAGGGGGGAACAGCCCCAGCATTTT CAWSGRGEQPQHF
NA TRBD2 TRBJ2-1 TRBV5-1 TGCGCCAGCAGCCCGAGCGGGATCTCCTACAATGAGCAGTTCTTC CASSPSGISYNEQFF
NA NA TRBJ1-1 TRBV7-9 TGTGCCAGCAGCTACCTCATCGAGCCGGACTTCTTT CASSYLIEPDFF
NA NA TRBJ2-7 TRBV28 TGTGCCAGCAGGCTGGGGCAGGGCTCCTACGAGCAGTACTTC CASRLGQGSYEQYF
NA TRBD2 TRBJ2-1 TRBV10-2 TGCGCCAGCATGATGGGACTAAGCCTTTACAATGAGCAGTTCTTC CASMMGLSLYNEQFF
once NA TRBJ1-2 TRBV28 TGTGCCAGCAGTTTAAGACAGCGCAGTTATGGCTACACCTTC CASSLRQRSYGYTF
NA NA TRBJ2-7 TRBV6-5 TGTGCCAGCACCCCGGGCGGCTCCTACGAGCAGTACTTC CASTPGGSYEQYF
NA NA TRBJ1-2 TRBV18 TGTGCCAGCTCATCGAACGAGGGCCGTGGCTACACCTTC CASSSNEGRGYTF
NA TRBD1 TRBJ1-6 TRBV9 TGTGCCAGCAGCGTGGGACAGGGGGCGCAGAATTCACCCCTCCACTTT CASSVGQGAQNSPLHF
NA NA TRBJ2-5 TRBV10-3 TGTGCCATCAGTGAGACCGCAGGGGGGGAGACCCAGTACTTC CAISETAGGETQYF
NA NA TRBJ1-5 TRBV6-1 TGTGCCAGCAGTGAACAAGGTGGGGATAGCAATCAGCCCCAGCATTTT CASSEQGGDSNQPQHF
NA NA TRBJ2-5 TRBV29-1 TGCAGCGGGGTCTTGGGAGAGACCCAGTACTTC CSGVLGETQYF
once TRBD2 TRBJ2-7 TRBV19 TGTGCCAGTAGTATAGGACTAGCGGGGATCTACGAGCAGTACTTC CASSIGLAGIYEQYF
NA NA TRBJ2-7 TRBV5-1 TGCGCCAGCAGCTTGGGGCAGGGGGGAACCTACGAGCAGTACTTC CASSLGQGGTYEQYF
NA TRBD2 TRBJ2-1 TRBV28 TGTGCCAGCAGTTTGGCCCCGGCGACTAGCGGGAGAAGGGCTTACAATGAGCAGTTCTTC CASSLAPATSGRRAYNEQFF
NA TRBD2 TRBJ2-1 TRBV4-3 TGCGCCAGCAGCCACCTTAGCGGGAGGGCCCGCAATGAGCAGTTCTTC CASSHLSGRARNEQFF
NA TRBD2 TRBJ2-1 TRBV4-3 TGCGCCAGCAGCTTAGCGGGGGGGAATGAGCAGTTCTTC CASSLAGGNEQFF
NA TRBD2 TRBJ2-2 TRBV7-2 TGTGCCAGCAGCTTAAAACTAGCGGGAGGGCCCGGGAACACCGGGGAGCTGTTTTTT CASSLKLAGGPGNTGELFF
NA TRBD1 TRBJ2-3 TRBV18 TGTGCCAGCTCACCGACAGGGGTTACAGATACGCAGTATTTT CASSPTGVTDTQYF
NA NA TRBJ2-3 TRBV28 TGTGCCAGCAGTCCCCCGACCCATAACACAGATACGCAGTATTTT CASSPPTHNTDTQYF
NA NA TRBJ1-1 TRBV6-5 TGTGCCAGCAGTACACCGGGACCGAAGTTCACTGAAGCTTTCTTT CASSTPGPKFTEAFF
once TRBD1 TRBJ1-1 TRBV11-2 TGTGCCAGCAGCTTATCATGGGACAGGAGGCAGAACACTGAAGCTTTCTTT CASSLSWDRRQNTEAFF
NA TRBD1 TRBJ1-1 TRBV30 TGTGCCTGGAGTGTACGGGGACAGGGATTTGCTTTTGGTGAAGCTTTCTTT CAWSVRGQGFAFGEAFF
NA NA TRBJ1-3 TRBV28 TGTGCCAGCAGTTTAGGGTCCTCTGGAAACACCATATATTTT CASSLGSSGNTIYF